The 18 T cell receptor beta chains reported below all come from one sample, sequenced in a study of T cells in Graves' hyperthyroidism and ophthalmopathy. Amplification targeted TCR beta CDR3 regions from RNA transcripts. TCR CDR3 regions were first amplified by RT-PCR with HTBI primers. MiXCR, applied by TCRdb to the multiplex PCR reads, yields one record per CDR3 protein. The profile covers around 350,000 distinct CDR3 sequences, with roughly 17% appearing a single time and roughly 35% taken by the ten largest. The sequenced sample was blood. The receptors here all came from a woman in her twenties or thirties with Graves' hyperthyroidism that later progressed to Graves' ophthalmopathy.

This chain connects TRBV3-1 to TRBJ1-1; TRBD1 matches at 8 bases. Germline assignment: CDR1 LGHDT and CDR2 YNNKEL (reference sequence). V lost 4 bases to trimming and J lost 6 bases; unmatched junction nucleotides: 4. This CDR3 is built from 13 residues. The DNA for the CDR3 is TGTGCCAGCAGCCCGACAGGGGCCGCTGAAGCTTTCTTT. This translates into CASSPTGAAEAFF.

This clonotype has just a few counts. The chain combines TRBV7-8 with TRBJ1-2, with no clear D. CDR1 and CDR2 (germline): SGHVS, FQNEAQ. The CDR3 consists of 15 residues. V lost 3 bases, J lost 4 bases, and 15 bases lay in between. The CDR3 DNA sequence: TGTGCCAGCAGCTTTGAGCCGGAGGACCTCTATGGCTACACCTTC. Translated, it gives CASSFEPEDLYGYTF.

This clonotype was recorded at least ten times. The chain couples TRBV5-5 to TRBJ1-1; the D gene is possibly TRBD1 (5 bases). The germline CDR1 and CDR2 sequences are SGHKS and YYEKEE (reference sequence). The CDR3 has 15 residues. V was pared by 3 bases and J by 1 base, with 13 bases between. CDR3 sequence reads: CASSSGGWANTEAFF. CDR3 nucleotides: TGTGCCAGCAGCTCCGGGGGGTGGGCGAACACTGAAGCTTTCTTT.

At least ten counts were recorded for this clonotype. This rearrangement joins TRBV12-3 or TRBV12-4 to TRBJ2-2; no clear D. There are 14 residues in the CDR3. The V end lost 6 bases, the J end lost 6 bases, and 14 bases lay between the germline ends. CDR3 sequence (DNA): TGTGCCAGCAGCTGGGCCCTTCTCCCCGGGGAGCTGTTTTTT. Protein product: CASSWALLPGELFF.

The V gene is TRBV12-3 or TRBV12-4, the J gene TRBJ2-3; 8 bases are a match to TRBD1. Trimming cost V 5 bases and J 4 bases; bases outside gene matches: 8. The CDR3 loop spans 15 amino acids. The CDR3 DNA sequence: TGTGCCAGCAGTGCCCGGACAGGGTCGGCAGATACGCAGTATTTT. Translation gives CASSARTGSADTQYF.

This clonotype showed up just a few times. The rearrangement joins TRBV4-1 to TRBJ2-1, with a possible D match to TRBD2 (6 bases). The germline V gene has CDR1 MGHRA and CDR2 YSYEKL. This CDR3 has 16 residues. V dropped 3 bases and J dropped 3 bases, with 15 bases sitting between them. CDR3 nucleotides: TGCGCCAGCAGCCAGAAGCACCGGGAGTACTACAATGAGCAGTTCTTC. Its translation: CASSQKHREYYNEQFF.

The chain combines TRBV4-2 with TRBJ1-2; TRBD1 is a possible D gene (5 bases). The CDR3 extends over 16 amino acids. Per germline, CDR1 LGHNA and CDR2 YNFKEQ. With 0 bases removed from V and 5 bases from J, the gap between germline ends came to 16 bases. CDR3: CASSQEIRGKGYGYTF. The CDR3 DNA reads as TGTGCCAGCAGCCAAGAAATACGGGGTAAGGGGTATGGCTACACCTTC.

The chain uses TRBV27 and TRBJ1-2; the D is unclear. Trimming cost V 6 bases and J 4 bases, with 15 bases left between them. The CDR3 consists of 14 residues. The V gene's germline CDR1 is MNHEY and CDR2 SMNVEV (reference sequence). The CDR3 loop is CASRHTGDGYGYTF. In DNA form, the CDR3 reads TGTGCCAGCAGACATACTGGGGATGGCTATGGCTACACCTTC.

This clonotype was seen many times. The V call is TRBV27, the J call TRBJ1-2; 11 bases line up with TRBD1. The trim removed 5 bases at V and 8 bases at J, leaving 7 bases unmatched. Germline V CDR1 and CDR2: MNHEY, SMNVEV (reference sequence). The CDR3 totals 14 residues. The CDR3: CASSRDRGTLGYTF. The CDR3 region has the DNA TGTGCCAGCAGTCGGGACAGGGGGACTCTCGGCTACACCTTC.

This clonotype was detected many times. The J gene is TRBJ2-2, the V gene TRBV28; D is perhaps TRBD2 (6 bases). The CDR3 loop spans 16 amino acids. Germline V gene lookup returns CDR1 MDHEN and CDR2 SYDVKM. The V end was cut by 6 bases, the J end by 4 bases, with 18 bases between. The CDR3, as DNA: TGTGCCAGCAGCCGATACGGGTGGAGGGGCACCGGGGAGCTGTTTTTT. Translation: CASSRYGWRGTGELFF. Full variable domain (remainder filled in from reference TRBV28 and TRBJ2-2): DVKVTQSSRYLVKRTGEKVFLECVQDMDHENMFWYRQDPGLGLRLIYFSYDVKMKEKGDIPEGYSVSREKKERFSLILESASTNQTSMYLCASSRYGWRGTGELFFGEGSRLTVL.

This clonotype occurred many times. The genes are TRBV5-1 and TRBJ2-7, with a weak D call TRBD1 (6 bases). The CDR3 has 15 residues. The V gene's germline CDR1 is SGHRS and CDR2 YFSETQ. V lost 0 bases to trimming and J lost 2 bases, with 12 bases between them. The CDR3 loop is CASSLASGQTYEQYF. The CDR3 nucleotides are TGCGCCAGCAGCTTGGCAAGTGGACAGACCTACGAGCAGTACTTC.

This clonotype was observed at least ten times. The chain recombines TRBV5-1 with TRBJ2-1; 7 bases align to TRBD1. CDR3 length: 15 amino acids. Germline assignment: CDR1 SGHRS and CDR2 YFSETQ. Unmatched junction bases numbered 3, after V lost 3 bases and J lost 0 bases. CDR3 bases: TGCGCCAGCAGCTCATCAGGGGGCTCCTACAATGAGCAGTTCTTC. The encoded protein is CASSSSGGSYNEQFF.

This clonotype was counted ten times or more. The rearrangement links TRBV20-1 to TRBJ1-5, with D perhaps TRBD1 (5 bases). This CDR3 spans 11 amino acids. Trimming shortened V by 6 bases and J by 11 bases, and 14 bases separated the two germline ends. The germline gives CDR1 DFQATT, CDR2 SNEGSKA (reference sequence). The DNA of the CDR3 is TGCAGTGCAACTACAGGAGTCTCCCAGCATTTT. Translation: CSATTGVSQHF.

This clonotype was detected many times. The chain joins TRBV10-2 to TRBJ1-4, with a weak D call TRBD1 (5 bases). Germline V gives CDR1 WSHSY, CDR2 SAAADI. V was shortened by 6 bases and J by 0 bases, with 14 bases between the two germline ends. This CDR3 contains 16 residues. In DNA form, the CDR3 reads TGCGCCAGCAGCCCGAGACAGCCTGCAACTAATGAAAAACTGTTTTTT. Its translation: CASSPRQPATNEKLFF.

This clonotype has at least ten counts. V and J are TRBV24-1 and TRBJ1-5; no firm D call. Trimming left V 9 bases short and J 5 bases short, with 16 bases between. This CDR3 spans 14 amino acids. Germline lookup yields CDR1 KGHDR and CDR2 SFDVKD. DNA for the CDR3: TGTGCCACCTCTGTGTTTGATGATTATCAGCCCCAGCATTTT. Encoded protein: CATSVFDDYQPQHF.

For this clonotype: A much larger clone differs by one base, so this may be a read error. The V gene is TRBV5-4, the J gene TRBJ2-7; 8 bases are a match to TRBD2. The V segment lost 4 bases and the J segment 7 bases; nucleotides outside the gene matches: 19. Germline loops: CDR1 SGHNT, CDR2 YYREEE (reference sequence). This CDR3 has 17 residues. CDR3 amino acids: CASSQGPGLGIYNEQYF. The CDR3 nucleotides are TGTGCCAGCAGCCAAGGTCCGGGACTAGGAATTTACAATGAGCAGTACTTC. Based on the CDR3 plus reference TRBV5-4 and TRBJ2-7, the full variable domain is ETGVTQSPTHLIKTRGQQVTLRCSSQSGHNTVSWYQQALGQGPQFIFQYYREEENGRGNFPPRFSGLQFPNYSSELNVNALELDDSALYLCASSQGPGLGIYNEQYFGPGTRLTVT.

With respect to this clonotype: A much larger clone lies a single base off, so this may be a read error. V usage is TRBV7-9 and J usage is TRBJ1-1, with 10 bases lining up with TRBD1. From germline, CDR1 is SEHNR and CDR2 FQNEAQ (reference sequence). This CDR3 has 15 residues. J was trimmed by 3 bases and V by 5 bases; bases with no gene match: 6. This CDR3 is CASSDGQGEDTEAFF. CDR3 nucleotide sequence: TGTGCCAGCAGCGACGGACAGGGGGAGGACACTGAAGCTTTCTTT. Full variable domain (outside the CDR3, taken from reference TRBV7-9 and TRBJ1-1): DTGVSQNPRHKITKRGQNVTFRCDPISEHNRLYWYRQTLGQGPEFLTYFQNEAQLEKSRLLSDRFSAERPKGSFSTLEIQRTEQGDSAMYLCASSDGQGEDTEAFFGQGTRLTVV.

This clonotype was detected ten times or more. The chain has TRBV19 and TRBJ2-1; no clear D. CDR1 is LNHDA and CDR2 is SQIVND in the germline V gene (reference sequence). The ends were cut back, 5 bases at V and 9 bases at J, with 20 bases in the middle. The CDR3 spans 15 residues. CDR3 bases: TGTGCCAGTAGTCCCCGACCCTTGCTCGTGAGTGAGCAGTTCTTC. It specifies CASSPRPLLVSEQFF.